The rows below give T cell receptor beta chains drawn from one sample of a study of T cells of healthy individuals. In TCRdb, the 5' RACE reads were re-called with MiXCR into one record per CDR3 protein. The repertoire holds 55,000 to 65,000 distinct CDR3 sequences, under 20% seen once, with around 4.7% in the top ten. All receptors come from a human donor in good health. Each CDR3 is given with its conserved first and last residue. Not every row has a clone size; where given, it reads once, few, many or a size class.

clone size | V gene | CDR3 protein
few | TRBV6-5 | CASSRTGTQPQHF
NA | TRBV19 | CASSMGGGGTYEQYF
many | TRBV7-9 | CASSPNRVANEKLFF
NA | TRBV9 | CASSVALTGANTGELFF
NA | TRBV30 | CAWSPGTGHTEAFF
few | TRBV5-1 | CASSVGQGSDEQFF
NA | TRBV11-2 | CASSFVRDYPYEQYF
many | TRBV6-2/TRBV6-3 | CASSYSMALAGDDEQFF
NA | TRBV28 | CASSSQWGSSGNTIYF
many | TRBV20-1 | CSALEETQYF
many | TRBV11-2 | CASSFRGFSTGTVGYTF
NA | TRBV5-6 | CASSPRGGFPGELFF
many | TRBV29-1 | CSVQTGKAETQYF
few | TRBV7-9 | CASSQSSTDTQYF
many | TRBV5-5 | CASSPGQKTDTQYF
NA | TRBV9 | CASGESSYNEQFF
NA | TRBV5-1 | CASSFHYEQYF
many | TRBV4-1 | CASSPGRGGGMAGELFF
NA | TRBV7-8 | CASSLARYSNQPQHF
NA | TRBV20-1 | CSAPGQGSNEQFF
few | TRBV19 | CASSMVPGGYGYTF
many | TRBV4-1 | CASSQVEEFEQYF
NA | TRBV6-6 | CASSYSSGSYTGELFF
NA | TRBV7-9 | CASSLGLIDEKLFF
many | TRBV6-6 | CASSRTSSGNTIYF
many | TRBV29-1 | CSVERGSEQYF
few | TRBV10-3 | CAISYSGGLDEKLFF
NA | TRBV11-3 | CASSLEGYEQFF
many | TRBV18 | CASSPPYYNEQFF
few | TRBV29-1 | CSVQTGAAEAFF
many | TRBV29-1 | CSVEDLGGGYTF
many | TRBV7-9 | CASSWTPNTEAFF
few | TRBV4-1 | CASSQVGTSGGGVYNEQFF
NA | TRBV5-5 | CASIPPAGEETQYF
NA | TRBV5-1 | CASSLDGQNNEQFF